This T cell receptor (beta chain) stems from a study of T-cell reconstitution after alpha-beta-depleted transplantation in children. TCRbeta library preparation incorporated unique molecular identifiers. TCRdb analysed the PCR reads with MiXCR anew, one entry per CDR3 protein. The sample has around 360,000 distinct CDR3 sequences, 10% seen once. The CDR3 length is 15 residues. V trimming: 6 bases; J trimming: 8 bases; junction bases outside the gene matches: 11. Germline V CDR1 and CDR2: LNHDA, SQIVND (reference sequence). This clonotype came up a few times. The specimen was PBMCs from the stem cell graft donor, collected from the stem cell graft. The chain couples TRBV19 to TRBJ2-1, with 9 bases fitting TRBD1. The clonotype comes from a human donor who donated a stem cell graft to a child with acute lymphoblastic leukemia. The CDR3: CASRLRDRVVDEQFF. The CDR3 coding sequence is TGTGCCAGTAGACTCCGGGACAGGGTCGTGGATGAGCAGTTCTTC.